The entry that follows covers one TCR beta chain sequence. What it binds is unknown. Carrying unique molecular identifiers, the cDNA also gained a universal primer site through template switching. TCRdb reprocessed the 5' RACE reads via MiXCR and lists one record per CDR3 protein. This table holds roughly 700,000 distinct CDR3 sequences, around 8.6% found once. The CDR3 covers 15 residues. V was cut by 5 bases and J by 2 bases, with 13 bases left in between. The germline gives CDR1 MDHEN, CDR2 SYDVKM. This entry comes from a study of identical twins. Overall study results and limits: Analyses based on zero insertions could be partly confounded by invariant MAIT and iNKT cells. In cord blood, abundant beta clonotypes had fewer insertions; memory showed no trend.

The data were also submitted as part of a second study, on yellow fever vaccine responses in identical twins.

The clonotype originates from a woman younger than 35 in good health. Sequencing input: PBMCs. The rearrangement joins TRBV28 to TRBJ1-5; no definite D call. The CDR3 region has the DNA TGTGCCAGCAGTGGCCGGGCGGCTGGCAATCAGCCCCAGCATTTT. Translating gives CASSGRAAGNQPQHF. The full variable domain, rest sourced from reference TRBV28 and TRBJ1-5, is DVKVTQSSRYLVKRTGEKVFLECVQDMDHENMFWYRQDPGLGLRLIYFSYDVKMKEKGDIPEGYSVSREKKERFSLILESASTNQTSMYLCASSGRAAGNQPQHFGDGTRLSIL.